This section outlines one T cell receptor (beta chain) sequence together with its context. Sequenced by immunoSEQ multiplex PCR; TCRdb stores in-frame clones only, minus some. The table includes around 140,000 clones, about 90% detected once. The data are from a study of control samples from healthy donors and cancer patients. J gave up 2 bases and V 5 bases, and 4 bases lay outside the gene matches. Germline V gene lookup returns CDR1 SGHTA and CDR2 FQGNSA. The CDR3 length is 16 residues. The clonotype originates from a man aged 18 to 29 in good health. The rearrangement uses TRBV7-2 and TRBJ2-2, with 11 bases identical to TRBD2. Sequencing was performed on blood. The CDR3 protein is CASSRTSGGNTGELFF. CDR3 nucleotide sequence: TGTGCCAGCAGCCGTACTAGCGGGGGTAACACCGGGGAGCTGTTTTTT. The variable domain in full, with the rest retrieved from reference TRBV7-2 and TRBJ2-2, is GAGVSQSPSNKVTEKGKDVELRCDPISGHTALYWYRQSLGQGLEFLIYFQGNSAPDKSGLPSDRFSAERTGGSVSTLTIQRTQQEDSAVYLCASSRTSGGNTGELFFGEGSRLTVL.